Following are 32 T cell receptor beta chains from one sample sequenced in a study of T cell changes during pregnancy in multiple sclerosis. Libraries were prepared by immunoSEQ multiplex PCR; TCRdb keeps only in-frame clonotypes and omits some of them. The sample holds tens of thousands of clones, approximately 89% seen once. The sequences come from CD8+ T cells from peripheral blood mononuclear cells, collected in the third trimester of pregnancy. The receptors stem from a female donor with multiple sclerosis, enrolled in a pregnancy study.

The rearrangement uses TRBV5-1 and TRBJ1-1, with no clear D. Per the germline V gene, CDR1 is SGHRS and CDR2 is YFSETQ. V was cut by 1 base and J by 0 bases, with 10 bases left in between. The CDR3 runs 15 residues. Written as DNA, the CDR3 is TGCGCCAGCAGCTTGAACCCTGAGCTGAACACTGAAGCTTTCTTT. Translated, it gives CASSLNPELNTEAFF.

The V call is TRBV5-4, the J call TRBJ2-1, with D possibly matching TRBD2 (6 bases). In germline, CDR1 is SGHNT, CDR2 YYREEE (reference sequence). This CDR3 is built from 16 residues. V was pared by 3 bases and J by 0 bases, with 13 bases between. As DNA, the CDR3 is TGTGCCAGCAGCTGGGGGGTCCTCAGCTCCTACAATGAGCAGTTCTTC. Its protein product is CASSWGVLSSYNEQFF.

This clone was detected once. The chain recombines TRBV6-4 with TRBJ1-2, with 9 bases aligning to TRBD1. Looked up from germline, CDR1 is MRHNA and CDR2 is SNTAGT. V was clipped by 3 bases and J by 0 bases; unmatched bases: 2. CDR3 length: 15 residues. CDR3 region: CASSEGQGTNYGYTF. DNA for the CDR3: TGTGCCAGCAGTGAGGGACAGGGTACTAACTATGGCTACACCTTC.

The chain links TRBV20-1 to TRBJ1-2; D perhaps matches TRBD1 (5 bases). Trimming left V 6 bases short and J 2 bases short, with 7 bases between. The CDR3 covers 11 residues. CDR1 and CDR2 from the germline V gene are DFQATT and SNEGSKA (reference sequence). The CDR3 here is CSAAGNYGYTF. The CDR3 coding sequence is TGCAGTGCAGCAGGGAACTATGGCTACACCTTC.

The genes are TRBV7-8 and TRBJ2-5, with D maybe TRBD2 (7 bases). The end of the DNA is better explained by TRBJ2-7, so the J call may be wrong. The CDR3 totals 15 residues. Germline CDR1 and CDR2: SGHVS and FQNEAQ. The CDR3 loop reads CASSLDRGAVGEQYF. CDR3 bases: TGTGCCAGCAGCTTAGACCGGGGGGCAGTCGGCGAGCAGTACTTC.

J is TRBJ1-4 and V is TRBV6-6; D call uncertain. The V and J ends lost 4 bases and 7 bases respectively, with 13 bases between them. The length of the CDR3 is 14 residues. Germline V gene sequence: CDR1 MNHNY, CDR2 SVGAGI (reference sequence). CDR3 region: CASSLEMNSEKLFF. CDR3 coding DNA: TGTGCCAGCAGTTTGGAGATGAATAGTGAAAAACTGTTTTTT.

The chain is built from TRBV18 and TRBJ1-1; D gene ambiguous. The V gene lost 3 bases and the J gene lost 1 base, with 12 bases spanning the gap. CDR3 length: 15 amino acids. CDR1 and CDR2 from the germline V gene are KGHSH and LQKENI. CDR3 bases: TGTGCCAGCTCACCTTGGGCAGCTAAGAACACTGAAGCTTTCTTT. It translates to CASSPWAAKNTEAFF.

CDR3 DNA: TGTGCCAGCGCCCCCGGGGACTACGAGCAGTACTTC. Residues: CASAPGDYEQYF. J is TRBJ2-7 and V is TRBV6-5; TRBD2 might be the D (5 bases). The CDR3 has 12 amino acids. CDR1 MNHEY and CDR2 SVGAGI come from the germline V gene. V lost 8 bases to trimming and J lost 3 bases, with 11 bases between them.

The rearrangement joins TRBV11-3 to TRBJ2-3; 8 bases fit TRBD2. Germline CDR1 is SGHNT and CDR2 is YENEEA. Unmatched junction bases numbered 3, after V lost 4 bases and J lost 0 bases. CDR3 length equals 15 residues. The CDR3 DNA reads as TGTGCCAGCAGCTCCTTAGCGGGGAGCACAGATACGCAGTATTTT. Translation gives CASSSLAGSTDTQYF. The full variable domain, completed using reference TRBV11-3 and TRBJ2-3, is EAGVVQSPRYKIIEKKQPVAFWCNPISGHNTLYWYLQNLGQGPELLIRYENEEAVDDSQLPKDRFSAERLKGVDSTLKIQPAELGDSAVYLCASSSLAGSTDTQYFGPGTRLTVL.

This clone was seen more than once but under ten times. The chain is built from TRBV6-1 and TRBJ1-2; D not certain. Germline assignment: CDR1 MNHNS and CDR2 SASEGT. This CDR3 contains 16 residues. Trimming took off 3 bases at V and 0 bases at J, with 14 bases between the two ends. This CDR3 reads CASSDRGSPTNYGYTF. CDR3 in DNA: TGTGCCAGCAGTGATAGAGGATCCCCTACTAACTATGGCTACACCTTC.

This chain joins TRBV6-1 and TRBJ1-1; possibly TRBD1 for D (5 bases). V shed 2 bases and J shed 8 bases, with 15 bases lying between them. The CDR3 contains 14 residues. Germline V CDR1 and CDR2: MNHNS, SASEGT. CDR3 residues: CASSESFPGGEAFF. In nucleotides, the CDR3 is TGTGCCAGCAGTGAATCCTTCCCCGGGGGGGAAGCTTTCTTT.

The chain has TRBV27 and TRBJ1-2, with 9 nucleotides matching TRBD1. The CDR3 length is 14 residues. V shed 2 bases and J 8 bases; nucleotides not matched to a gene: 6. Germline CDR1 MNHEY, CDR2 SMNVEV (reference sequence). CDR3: CASSLDRGKLGYTF. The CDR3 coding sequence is TGTGCCAGCAGTTTAGACAGGGGGAAGCTCGGCTACACCTTC.

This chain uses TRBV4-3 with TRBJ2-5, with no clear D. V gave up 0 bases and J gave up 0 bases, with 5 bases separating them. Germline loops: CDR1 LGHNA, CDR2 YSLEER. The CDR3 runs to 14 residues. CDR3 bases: TGCGCCAGCAGCCAAGACCCCTACCAAGAGACCCAGTACTTC. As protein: CASSQDPYQETQYF.

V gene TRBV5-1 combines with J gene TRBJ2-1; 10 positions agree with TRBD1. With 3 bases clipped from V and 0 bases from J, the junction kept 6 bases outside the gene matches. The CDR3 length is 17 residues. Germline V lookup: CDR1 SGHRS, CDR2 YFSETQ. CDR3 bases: TGCGCCAGCAGCTCCGAGACAGGGGGCTTCTCCTACAATGAGCAGTTCTTC. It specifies CASSSETGGFSYNEQFF.

Here the CDR3 DNA reads TGCGCCAGCAGCCAAGATCACAGCCAAGGAAACACCATATATTTT. Encoded protein: CASSQDHSQGNTIYF. This rearrangement joins TRBV4-1 to TRBJ1-3; D not resolved. The V end was cut by 0 bases, the J end by 4 bases, with 10 bases between. Germline CDR1 and CDR2: MGHRA and YSYEKL. The CDR3 is made up of 15 amino acids.

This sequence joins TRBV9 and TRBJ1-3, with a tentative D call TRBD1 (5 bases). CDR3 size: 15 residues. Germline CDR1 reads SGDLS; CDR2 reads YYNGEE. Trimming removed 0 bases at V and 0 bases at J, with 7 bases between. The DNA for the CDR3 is TGTGCCAGCAGCGTAGGGGGGGGCTCTGGAAACACCATATATTTT. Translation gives CASSVGGGSGNTIYF.

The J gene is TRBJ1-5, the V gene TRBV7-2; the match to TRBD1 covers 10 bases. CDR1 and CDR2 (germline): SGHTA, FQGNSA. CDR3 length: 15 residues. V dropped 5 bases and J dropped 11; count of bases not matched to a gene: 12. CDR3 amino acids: CASSPSGQGKEAQHF. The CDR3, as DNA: TGTGCCAGCAGCCCCTCGGGACAGGGGAAGGAGGCCCAGCATTTT.

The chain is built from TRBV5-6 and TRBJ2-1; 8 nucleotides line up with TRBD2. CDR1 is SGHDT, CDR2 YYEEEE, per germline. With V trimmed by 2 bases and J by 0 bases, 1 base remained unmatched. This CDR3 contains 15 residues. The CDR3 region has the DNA TGTGCCAGCAGCTTCAGCGGGAGCTCCTACAATGAGCAGTTCTTC. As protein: CASSFSGSSYNEQFF.

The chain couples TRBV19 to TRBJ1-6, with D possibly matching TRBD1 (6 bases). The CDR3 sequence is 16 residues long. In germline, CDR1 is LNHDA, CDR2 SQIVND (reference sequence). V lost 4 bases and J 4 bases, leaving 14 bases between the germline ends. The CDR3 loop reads CASSTPSDRYNSPLHF. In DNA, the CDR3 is TGTGCCAGTAGTACCCCATCCGACAGGTATAATTCACCCCTCCACTTT.

The CDR3 sequence: CSAERGSGGFGELFF. The CDR3 DNA reads TGCAGCGCCGAGAGGGGTAGCGGGGGGTTTGGGGAGCTGTTTTTT. This chain joins TRBV29-1 and TRBJ2-2, with TRBD2 matching 10 bases. Per the germline V gene, CDR1 is SQVTM and CDR2 is ANQGSEA. The CDR3 extends over 15 amino acids. The V gene end was trimmed by 7 bases and the J gene end by 8 bases; junction bases not matched to a gene: 13.

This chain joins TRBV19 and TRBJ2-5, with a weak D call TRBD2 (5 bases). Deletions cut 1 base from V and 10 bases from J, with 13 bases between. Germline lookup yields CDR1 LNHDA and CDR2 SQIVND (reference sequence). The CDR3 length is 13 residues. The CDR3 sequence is CASSIGYTGSQYF. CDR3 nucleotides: TGTGCCAGTAGTATAGGTTACACTGGGAGCCAGTACTTC.

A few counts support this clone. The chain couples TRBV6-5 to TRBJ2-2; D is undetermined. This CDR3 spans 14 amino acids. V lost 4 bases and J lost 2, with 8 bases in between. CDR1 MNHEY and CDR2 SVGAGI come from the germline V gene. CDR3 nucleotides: TGTGCCAGCAGTTCTTTAGTCAACACCGGGGAGCTGTTTTTT. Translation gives CASSSLVNTGELFF.

The CDR3 loop reads CAISEGLADYNEQFF. As DNA, the CDR3 is TGTGCCATCAGTGAGGGACTAGCGGATTACAATGAGCAGTTCTTC. J is TRBJ2-1 and V is TRBV10-3; 10 bases map to TRBD2. The ends lost 2 bases at V and 4 bases at J; junction bases unmatched: 2. CDR1 is ENHRY, CDR2 SYGVKD, per germline. CDR3 length: 15 amino acids.

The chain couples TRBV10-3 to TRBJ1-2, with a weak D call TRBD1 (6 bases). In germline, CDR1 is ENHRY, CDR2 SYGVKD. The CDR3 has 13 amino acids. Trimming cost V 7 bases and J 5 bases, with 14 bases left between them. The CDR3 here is CAITPVRGYGYTF. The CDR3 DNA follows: TGTGCCATCACTCCTGTCAGGGGTTATGGCTACACCTTC.

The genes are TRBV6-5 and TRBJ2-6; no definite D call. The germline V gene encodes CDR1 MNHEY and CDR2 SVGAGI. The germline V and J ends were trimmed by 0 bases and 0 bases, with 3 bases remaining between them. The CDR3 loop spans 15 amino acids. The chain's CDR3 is CASSYSSSGANVLTF. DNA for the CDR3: TGTGCCAGCAGTTACTCCAGCTCTGGGGCCAACGTCCTGACTTTC.

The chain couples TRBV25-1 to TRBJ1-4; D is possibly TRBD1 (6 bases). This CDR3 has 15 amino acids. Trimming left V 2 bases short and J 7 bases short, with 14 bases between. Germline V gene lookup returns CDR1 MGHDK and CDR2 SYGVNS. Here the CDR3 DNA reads TGTGCCAGCAGTGAAGTCGGCAGGGGAACTGAAAAACTGTTTTTT. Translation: CASSEVGRGTEKLFF. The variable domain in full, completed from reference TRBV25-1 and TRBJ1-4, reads EADIYQTPRYLVIGTGKKITLECSQTMGHDKMYWYQQDPGMELHLIHYSYGVNSTEKGDLSSESTVSRIRTEHFPLTLESARPSHTSQYLCASSEVGRGTEKLFFGSGTQLSVL.

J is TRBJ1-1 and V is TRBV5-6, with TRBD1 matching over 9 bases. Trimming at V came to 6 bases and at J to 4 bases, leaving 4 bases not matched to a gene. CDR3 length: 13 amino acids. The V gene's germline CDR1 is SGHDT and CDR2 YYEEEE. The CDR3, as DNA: TGTGCCAGCACCGGGACAGGGAGCACTGAAGCTTTCTTT. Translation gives CASTGTGSTEAFF.

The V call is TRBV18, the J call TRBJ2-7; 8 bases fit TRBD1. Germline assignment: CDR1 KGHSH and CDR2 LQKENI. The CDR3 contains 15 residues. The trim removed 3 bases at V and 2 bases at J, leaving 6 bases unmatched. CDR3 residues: CASSPKGQGPYEQYF. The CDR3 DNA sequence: TGTGCCAGCTCACCGAAAGGACAGGGCCCCTACGAGCAGTACTTC.

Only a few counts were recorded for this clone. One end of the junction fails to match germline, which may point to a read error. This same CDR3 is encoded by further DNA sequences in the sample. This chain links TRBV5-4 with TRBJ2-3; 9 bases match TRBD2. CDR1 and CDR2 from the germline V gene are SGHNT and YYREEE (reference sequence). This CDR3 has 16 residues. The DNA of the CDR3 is TGCGCCAGCAGCCAAGCCGAGCGGGGGGTGGCAGATACGCAGTATTTT. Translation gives CASSQAERGVADTQYF.

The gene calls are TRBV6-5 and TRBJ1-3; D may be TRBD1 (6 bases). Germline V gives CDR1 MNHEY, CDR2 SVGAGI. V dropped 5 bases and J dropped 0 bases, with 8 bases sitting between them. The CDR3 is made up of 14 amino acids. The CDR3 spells CASSRQVSGNTIYF. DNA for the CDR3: TGTGCCAGCAGTCGACAGGTCTCTGGAAACACCATATATTTT.

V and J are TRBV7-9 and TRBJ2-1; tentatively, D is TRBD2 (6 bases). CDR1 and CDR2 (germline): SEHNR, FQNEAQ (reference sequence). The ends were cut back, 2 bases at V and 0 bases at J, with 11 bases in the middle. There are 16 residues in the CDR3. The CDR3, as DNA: TGTGCCAGCAGCTTATTCGCGGACTACTCCTACAATGAGCAGTTCTTC. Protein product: CASSLFADYSYNEQFF.

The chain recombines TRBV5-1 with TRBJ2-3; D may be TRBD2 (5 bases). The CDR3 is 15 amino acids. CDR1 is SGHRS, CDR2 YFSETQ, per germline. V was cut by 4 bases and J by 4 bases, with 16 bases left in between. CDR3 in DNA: TGCGCCAGCAGCCCCCAGTTTACCGGGGCAGATACGCAGTATTTT. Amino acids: CASSPQFTGADTQYF.